This TCR beta chain was found in a study of post-analysis software for immune sequencing data. Study observations and caveats: Under F measure analysis, samples from one preparation batch co-clustered strongly. Patients with multiple sclerosis recorded significantly lower normalized Chao1 diversity than controls, the study found. There were about 5 TRBV segments more frequent in patients than controls, and TRBV5-6, TRBV5-1 and TRBV20-1 were among them.

In regard to this clonotype: Its antigen is undetermined.

The junction had 5 bases not matched to a gene; V was cut back by 0 bases and J by 5 bases. CDR3 length: 15 residues. Presence of unique molecular identifiers characterized the TCR beta cDNA libraries. Each batch of roughly 0.9 to 10 million T cells produced roughly 500,000 cDNA molecules. TCRdb analysed the PCR reads with MiXCR anew, one entry per CDR3 protein. The sample carries around 770,000 distinct CDR3 sequences, around 42% recorded once. The origin of this receptor is a girl under 18 with multiple sclerosis. Input material: blood. V and J are TRBV12-3 or TRBV12-4 and TRBJ1-2; 8 positions agree with TRBD1. The CDR3: CASSLAPGQVYGYTF. The CDR3 bases are TGTGCCAGCAGTTTAGCGCCGGGACAGGTTTATGGCTACACCTTC.